What follows are 14 T cell receptor beta chains derived from one specimen sequenced in a study of Graves' ophthalmopathy and Graves' hyperthyroidism. From RNA, the CDR3 regions of TCR beta chains were amplified and sequenced. First-round RT-PCR employed HTBI primers, with a second-round multiplex PCR after it. TCRdb fed the multiplex PCR reads into MiXCR, producing one record per CDR3 protein. The table has 500,000 to 700,000 distinct CDR3 sequences, 22% seen once; the top ten hold roughly 6.9%. Sequences were obtained from peripheral blood. Receptor source: a woman under 30 with stable Graves' hyperthyroidism. Some clones in this sample may be carry-over from other donors' samples.

This clonotype was observed a handful of times. J is TRBJ2-2 and V is TRBV9; D may be TRBD1 (5 bases). Germline V gene data show CDR1 as SGDLS and CDR2 as YYNGEE. The CDR3 sequence is 16 residues long. V lost 2 bases and J lost 4, with 15 bases in between. The chain's CDR3 is CASSVADSRGTGELFF. The DNA of the CDR3 is TGTGCCAGCAGCGTCGCAGACAGTAGGGGCACCGGGGAGCTGTTTTTT. Filled out from reference TRBV9 and TRBJ2-2, the complete variable domain reads DSGVTQTPKHLITATGQRVTLRCSPRSGDLSVYWYQQSLDQGLQFLIQYYNGEERAKGNILERFSAQQFPDLHSELNLSSLELGDSALYFCASSVADSRGTGELFFGEGSRLTVL.

This clonotype was counted ten times or more. The chain joins TRBV7-9 to TRBJ1-1; no reliable D call. V was clipped by 0 bases and J by 1 base, with 6 bases between them. CDR1 is SEHNR and CDR2 is FQNEAQ in the germline V gene (reference sequence). CDR3 length: 14 amino acids. This chain's CDR3 is CASSLARTNTEAFF. The CDR3 nucleotides are TGTGCCAGCAGCTTAGCCCGGACGAACACTGAAGCTTTCTTT.

This clonotype was seen only a few times. This chain connects TRBV30 to TRBJ1-5; D perhaps matches TRBD1 (5 bases). Per the germline V gene, CDR1 is GTSNPN and CDR2 is SVGIG (reference sequence). Trimming took 1 base from V and 5 from J, leaving 9 bases between them. This CDR3 spans 13 amino acids. CDR3 bases: TGTGCCTGGAGTGGCCGGGACGATCAGCCCCAGCATTTT. Translating it yields CAWSGRDDQPQHF.

This clonotype was seen at least ten times. The chain recombines TRBV27 with TRBJ2-2; no clear D gene. There are 13 residues in the CDR3. V was cut by 5 bases and J by 1 base, with 5 bases left in between. Germline assignment: CDR1 MNHEY and CDR2 SMNVEV (reference sequence). The DNA of the CDR3 is TGTGCCAGCAGTGACCAGAACACCGGGGAGCTGTTTTTT. Protein sequence: CASSDQNTGELFF.

At least ten counts were recorded for this clonotype. The conserved final phenylalanine or tryptophan is absent from the CDR3, which likely points to a read error. The CDR3: CASSEGKRNTEAFL. For the CDR3, the DNA is TGTGCCAGCAGTGAGGGAAAACGGAACACTGAAGCTTTCCTT. The chain recombines TRBV25-1 with TRBJ1-1; no firm D call. Trimming took 3 bases from V and 1 from J, leaving 9 bases between them. The CDR3 extends over 14 amino acids. Germline assignment: CDR1 MGHDK and CDR2 SYGVNS.

The sample holds many counts of this clonotype. This chain links TRBV2 with TRBJ2-5, with a weak D call TRBD2 (5 bases). The CDR3 sequence is 13 residues long. Trimming left V 6 bases short and J 7 bases short, with 15 bases between. Germline V gene sequence: CDR1 SNHLY, CDR2 FYNNEI. In DNA form, the CDR3 reads TGTGCCAGCAGCGACTACCCCAGCGGGACCCAGTACTTC. Translation: CASSDYPSGTQYF.

The rearrangement uses TRBV9 and TRBJ2-7, with 7 bases identical to TRBD2. CDR1 and CDR2 (germline): SGDLS, YYNGEE. The J segment lost 4 bases and the V segment lost 0 bases, leaving 7 bases of the junction unmatched. This CDR3 contains 15 residues. The CDR3 region has the DNA TGTGCCAGCAGCGTAGCCGCGGGAGCTACTTACGAGCAGTACTTC. Its translation: CASSVAAGATYEQYF.

The genes are TRBV12-3 or TRBV12-4 and TRBJ1-2; 9 bases map to TRBD1. Losses at the gene ends were 7 bases for V and 3 bases for J; bases not matched to a gene: 18. CDR3 length: 18 residues. The CDR3 sequence is CASTRAGTGLFEDYGYTF. The CDR3 coding sequence is TGTGCCAGCACCCGGGCGGGGACAGGGTTATTCGAGGACTATGGCTACACCTTC.

This clonotype was seen ten or more times. The chain combines TRBV2 with TRBJ1-3, with D uncertain. Germline CDR1 reads SNHLY; CDR2 reads FYNNEI. This CDR3 contains 14 residues. The ends were cut back, 4 bases at V and 0 bases at J, with 7 bases in the middle. The CDR3 spells CASSASRSGNTIYF. CDR3 nucleotide sequence: TGTGCCAGCAGTGCCTCACGCTCTGGAAACACCATATATTTT.

The chain recombines TRBV28 with TRBJ2-6; TRBD1 matches at 11 bases. Germline V gives CDR1 MDHEN, CDR2 SYDVKM. Trimming removed 7 bases from V and 0 bases from J; junction bases left unmatched: 8. The CDR3 has 18 residues. The CDR3 coding sequence is TGTGCCAGCAACCCAGGACAGGGGGCTAGCTCTGGGGCCAACGTCCTGACTTTC. Protein: CASNPGQGASSGANVLTF. Combining the CDR3 with reference TRBV28 and TRBJ2-6 gives the whole variable domain DVKVTQSSRYLVKRTGEKVFLECVQDMDHENMFWYRQDPGLGLRLIYFSYDVKMKEKGDIPEGYSVSREKKERFSLILESASTNQTSMYLCASNPGQGASSGANVLTFGAGSRLTVL.

This clonotype was counted ten times or more. This chain joins TRBV6-5 and TRBJ1-5, with 9 positions matching TRBD1. This CDR3 contains 14 residues. Germline-derived CDR1 and CDR2 are MNHEY and SVGAGI. Germline trimming cut 6 bases from V and 9 bases from J; bases unmatched to any gene: 9. The DNA for the CDR3 is TGTGCCAGCAGCCGGGACAGGGCACAAGGGCCCCAGCATTTT. This encodes CASSRDRAQGPQHF.

V usage is TRBV30 and J usage is TRBJ1-3; D is undetermined. This CDR3 contains 12 residues. Germline-derived CDR1 and CDR2 are GTSNPN and SVGIG (reference sequence). V was cut by 1 base and J by 3 bases, with 4 bases left in between. Here the CDR3 DNA reads TGTGCCTGGAGTGCCCGTGGAAACACCATATATTTT. It encodes CAWSARGNTIYF.

Points on this clonotype: This may come from a read error, since a much larger clone is one base off. The chain joins TRBV11-2 to TRBJ2-2; 10 nucleotides line up with TRBD2. With 5 bases clipped from V and 2 bases from J, the junction kept 14 bases outside the gene matches. The CDR3 has 19 residues. CDR1 is SGHAT and CDR2 is FQNNGV in the germline V gene. CDR3 sequence (DNA): TGTGCCAGCAGCCCCCGGATTACTAGCGGGAACCCAAACACCGGGGAGCTGTTTTTT. Protein product: CASSPRITSGNPNTGELFF.

The chain couples TRBV15 to TRBJ1-1; 7 nucleotides match TRBD1. The CDR3 is 14 residues long. The J segment lost 1 base and the V segment lost 4 bases, leaving 3 bases of the junction unmatched. Germline assignment: CDR1 LNHNV and CDR2 YYDKDF (reference sequence). The CDR3 nucleotides are TGTGCCACCAGCAACGGACAGGAGAACACTGAAGCTTTCTTT. This translates into CATSNGQENTEAFF.